These 2 T cell receptor beta chains share one sample of origin, sequenced in a study of monozygotic twins with cystic fibrosis. This table comes from immunoSEQ multiplex PCR, and its TCRdb copy is limited to in-frame clones, with some not included. This sample has approximately 34,000 clones, with nearly 98% found just once. The source material was blood. The receptor set was obtained from a girl aged 2-10 years with cystic fibrosis.

CDR3 residues: CASSPRGRPDTGELFF. CDR3 in DNA: TGTGCCAGCTCACCACGGGGGCGCCCGGACACCGGGGAGCTGTTTTTT. This chain uses TRBV18 with TRBJ2-2, with TRBD1 as a possible D gene (6 bases). Trimming cost V 1 base and J 3 bases, with 12 bases left between them. Germline V gene data show CDR1 as KGHSH and CDR2 as LQKENI. CDR3 length: 16 amino acids.

The J gene is TRBJ2-3, the V gene TRBV10-3; 7 bases are a match to TRBD1. This CDR3 is built from 14 residues. Trimming removed 4 bases from V and 5 bases from J; junction bases left unmatched: 6. Germline CDR1 is ENHRY and CDR2 is SYGVKD. The CDR3 sequence is CAISGTRQGDTQYF. The DNA for the CDR3 is TGTGCCATCAGTGGGACCCGACAGGGAGATACGCAGTATTTT.